This is a list of T cell receptor beta chains from one sample in a study of blood T cell repertoires in COVID-19. This table comes from immunoSEQ multiplex PCR, and its TCRdb copy is limited to in-frame clones, with some not included. The sample contains 45,000 to 55,000 clones, about nine tenths of which appear only once. Material: peripheral blood. These receptors originate from a man aged 50 to 60 with active COVID-19. Both conserved end residues are part of each CDR3. The D gene is left open where the match is weak. The size field is filled for only some rows; it gives once, few, many or a size class.

V gene: TRBV4-1; D gene: TRBD2; J gene: TRBJ2-1; clone size: .; CDR3 protein: CASSQTGLAGYNEQFF; CDR3 DNA: TGCGCCAGCAGCCAGACGGGACTAGCAGGCTACAATGAGCAGTTCTTC
V gene: TRBV11-2; D gene: .; J gene: TRBJ2-2; clone size: .; CDR3 protein: CASSSHSGELFF; CDR3 DNA: TGTGCCAGCAGCTCCCACTCCGGGGAGCTGTTTTTT
V gene: TRBV7-9; D gene: TRBD1; J gene: TRBJ1-3; clone size: .; CDR3 protein: CASSLVRTGASGNTIYF; CDR3 DNA: TGTGCCAGCAGCTTAGTGAGGACAGGCGCCTCTGGAAACACCATATATTTT
V gene: TRBV3-1/TRBV3-2; D gene: TRBD2; J gene: TRBJ2-7; clone size: .; CDR3 protein: CASSQALAGVIEQYF; CDR3 DNA: TGTGCCAGCAGCCAAGCCCTAGCGGGGGTTATCGAGCAGTACTTC
V gene: TRBV5-4; D gene: TRBD1; J gene: TRBJ2-5; clone size: .; CDR3 protein: CASSLASGQGLETQYF; CDR3 DNA: TGTGCCAGCAGCTTGGCCTCGGGACAGGGGCTAGAGACCCAGTACTTC
V gene: TRBV28; D gene: TRBD1; J gene: TRBJ2-7; clone size: few; CDR3 protein: CASSLTGSYEQYF; CDR3 DNA: TGTGCCAGCAGTCTGACAGGGTCCTACGAGCAGTACTTC
V gene: TRBV7-6; D gene: TRBD2; J gene: TRBJ2-1; clone size: medium-sized; CDR3 protein: CASSLSSGRYNEQFF; CDR3 DNA: TGTGCCAGCAGCTTAAGCAGCGGGAGATACAATGAGCAGTTCTTC
V gene: TRBV5-8; D gene: TRBD1; J gene: TRBJ2-3; clone size: .; CDR3 protein: CASSSDREVPDTQYF; CDR3 DNA: TGTGCCAGCAGCTCGGACAGGGAGGTACCAGATACGCAGTATTTT
V gene: TRBV7-7; D gene: .; J gene: TRBJ2-5; clone size: .; CDR3 protein: CASSSGGGEKTQYF; CDR3 DNA: TGTGCTAGCAGCTCAGGAGGGGGCGAAAAGACCCAGTACTTC
V gene: TRBV1; D gene: .; J gene: TRBJ2-7; clone size: .; CDR3 protein: CTSSQDRLDRGSSYEQYF; CDR3 DNA: TGCACCAGCAGCCAAGATCGATTAGACAGGGGAAGCTCCTACGAGCAGTACTTC
V gene: TRBV7-9; D gene: .; J gene: TRBJ2-1; clone size: .; CDR3 protein: CASSLRGLGQFF; CDR3 DNA: TGTGCCAGCAGCCTTAGGGGTCTTGGGCAGTTCTTC
V gene: TRBV6-2/TRBV6-3; D gene: .; J gene: TRBJ1-6; clone size: few; CDR3 protein: CASSYPRGGSPLHF; CDR3 DNA: TGTGCCAGCAGTTACCCTAGGGGGGGGTCACCCCTCCACTTT
V gene: TRBV7-2; D gene: .; J gene: TRBJ2-2; clone size: .; CDR3 protein: CASSFLGQGIGTGELFF; CDR3 DNA: TGTGCCAGCAGCTTTCTTGGGCAGGGAATAGGGACCGGGGAGCTGTTTTTT
V gene: TRBV28; D gene: TRBD1; J gene: TRBJ1-6; clone size: .; CDR3 protein: CASSGQDSYNSPLHF; CDR3 DNA: TGTGCCAGCAGTGGACAGGATTCCTATAATTCACCCCTCCACTTT
V gene: TRBV5-1; D gene: .; J gene: TRBJ2-2; clone size: .; CDR3 protein: CASRFTTPTGELFF; CDR3 DNA: TGCGCCAGCAGATTCACTACACCAACCGGGGAGCTGTTTTTT
V gene: TRBV19; D gene: .; J gene: TRBJ2-7; clone size: .; CDR3 protein: CASSPNPKLLAYEQYF; CDR3 DNA: TGTGCCAGTAGTCCCAACCCGAAACTCCTGGCCTACGAGCAGTACTTC
V gene: TRBV7-9; D gene: TRBD2; J gene: TRBJ2-7; clone size: .; CDR3 protein: CASTTSGRAYEQYF; CDR3 DNA: TGTGCCAGCACGACTAGCGGGAGGGCGTACGAGCAGTACTTC
V gene: TRBV18; D gene: TRBD1; J gene: TRBJ1-1; clone size: many; CDR3 protein: CASSPMGGQESTEAFF; CDR3 DNA: TGTGCCAGCTCACCCATGGGGGGACAGGAGAGCACTGAAGCTTTCTTT
V gene: TRBV5-1; D gene: .; J gene: TRBJ2-5; clone size: .; CDR3 protein: CASSSSQETQYF; CDR3 DNA: TGCGCCAGCAGCTCCTCGCAAGAGACCCAGTACTTC
V gene: TRBV9; D gene: TRBD2; J gene: TRBJ2-1; clone size: once; CDR3 protein: CASSETSGPVDEQFF; CDR3 DNA: TGTGCCAGCAGCGAGACTAGCGGGCCGGTAGACGAGCAGTTCTTC
V gene: TRBV2; D gene: .; J gene: TRBJ1-5; clone size: few; CDR3 protein: CASSIERGNQPQHF; CDR3 DNA: TGTGCCAGCAGTATAGAGCGCGGCAATCAGCCCCAGCATTTT
V gene: TRBV10-2; D gene: .; J gene: TRBJ2-6; clone size: once; CDR3 protein: CASTRDSGANVLTF; CDR3 DNA: TGCGCCAGCACACGAGACTCTGGGGCCAACGTCCTGACTTTC
V gene: TRBV6-2/TRBV6-3; D gene: .; J gene: TRBJ1-1; clone size: .; CDR3 protein: CASTPGRVVGRGNTEAFF; CDR3 DNA: TGTGCCAGCACCCCCGGCCGGGTGGTAGGCAGGGGTAATACTGAAGCTTTCTTT
V gene: TRBV2; D gene: .; J gene: TRBJ1-6; clone size: .; CDR3 protein: CASSSYRDSPLHF; CDR3 DNA: TGTGCCAGCAGTTCGTACAGGGATTCACCCCTCCACTTT
V gene: TRBV6-2/TRBV6-3; D gene: .; J gene: TRBJ2-5; clone size: .; CDR3 protein: CASSSRVQETQYF; CDR3 DNA: TGTGCCAGCAGTTCCAGGGTCCAAGAGACCCAGTACTTC
V gene: TRBV19; D gene: TRBD1; J gene: TRBJ2-3; clone size: .; CDR3 protein: CATRRTGGNTQYF; CDR3 DNA: TGTGCCACCCGTCGGACAGGGGGGAATACGCAGTATTTT
V gene: TRBV7-9; D gene: .; J gene: TRBJ1-1; clone size: .; CDR3 protein: CASSFAGPNTEAFF; CDR3 DNA: TGTGCCAGCAGCTTCGCGGGGCCTAACACTGAAGCTTTCTTT
V gene: TRBV29-1; D gene: TRBD2; J gene: TRBJ2-3; clone size: .; CDR3 protein: CSVSSGADTQYF; CDR3 DNA: TGCAGCGTTTCCAGCGGGGCAGATACGCAGTATTTT
V gene: TRBV28; D gene: .; J gene: TRBJ1-5; clone size: .; CDR3 protein: CASSSGRGEGQPQHF; CDR3 DNA: TGTGCCAGCAGTTCGGGACGGGGGGAAGGTCAGCCCCAGCATTTT
V gene: TRBV7-2; D gene: .; J gene: TRBJ1-6; clone size: few; CDR3 protein: CASSLLPGRDSPLHF; CDR3 DNA: TGTGCCAGCAGCTTACTCCCAGGGAGGGACTCACCCCTCCACTTT
V gene: TRBV3-1/TRBV3-2; D gene: .; J gene: TRBJ1-1; clone size: .; CDR3 protein: CASSLSTGSGAFF; CDR3 DNA: TGTGCCAGCAGCCTTTCAACAGGGTCCGGAGCTTTCTTT
V gene: TRBV27; D gene: TRBD2; J gene: TRBJ2-7; clone size: .; CDR3 protein: CASSRRGVAGESEQYF; CDR3 DNA: TGTGCCAGCAGTCGACGAGGGGTAGCGGGAGAAAGCGAGCAGTACTTC
V gene: TRBV5-1; D gene: .; J gene: TRBJ1-1; clone size: .; CDR3 protein: CASSLKRGTEAFF; CDR3 DNA: TGCGCCAGCAGCTTGAAAAGGGGTACTGAAGCTTTCTTT
V gene: TRBV18; D gene: TRBD1; J gene: TRBJ1-1; clone size: .; CDR3 protein: CASSGTGRGTTEAFF; CDR3 DNA: TGTGCCAGCTCTGGGACAGGGAGAGGGACCACTGAAGCTTTCTTT
V gene: TRBV7-2; D gene: .; J gene: TRBJ2-5; clone size: .; CDR3 protein: CASSPGLAYQETQYF; CDR3 DNA: TGTGCCAGCAGCCCAGGGTTAGCATACCAAGAGACCCAGTACTTC
V gene: TRBV30; D gene: .; J gene: TRBJ1-2; clone size: .; CDR3 protein: CACTRTASSNYGYTF; CDR3 DNA: TGTGCCTGTACTCGGACAGCCTCTTCTAACTATGGCTACACCTTC